This is a list of T cell receptor beta chains from one sample in a study of response to subunit inactivated influenza vaccine. TCRdb independently ran MiXCR on the RT-PCR reads; one entry per CDR3 protein. The sample records 200,000 to 300,000 distinct CDR3 sequences, 12% being singletons. The sequencing used non-naive T cells sorted from PBMCs, collected roughly 15 days before vaccination. The receptors come from a man aged 45-65 years who received an inactivated influenza vaccine. Both conserved end residues are part of each CDR3. Fields, in order: clone size, V gene, D gene, J gene, CDR3 DNA, CDR3 protein. D genes are given only for firm matches. Only part of the rows carry a size: once, few, many, or a class if the clone is expanded.

size: few
V: TRBV28
D: -
J: TRBJ1-4
DNA: TGTGCCAGCAGTTTATCCGGAGGAGGGGGAATAACTAATGAAAAACTGTTTTTT
CDR3: CASSLSGGGGITNEKLFF

size: -
V: TRBV10-3
D: -
J: TRBJ1-1
DNA: TGTGCCATCAGGTCGGGACAGAACACTGAAGCTTTCTTT
CDR3: CAIRSGQNTEAFF

size: few
V: TRBV12-3/TRBV12-4
D: TRBD1
J: TRBJ1-5
DNA: TGTGCCAGCAGGAGGGACAGGGGCCTCCAAGGTCAGCCCCAGCATTTT
CDR3: CASRRDRGLQGQPQHF

size: many
V: TRBV12-3/TRBV12-4
D: TRBD1
J: TRBJ1-1
DNA: TGTGCCAGCAGTTTTACAGGGGGTGGGGATGAAGCTTTCTTT
CDR3: CASSFTGGGDEAFF

size: -
V: TRBV6-2/TRBV6-3
D: TRBD2
J: TRBJ2-1
DNA: TGTGCCAGCAAGGGACTAGCGGGGGGACGTTACAATGAGCAGTTCTTC
CDR3: CASKGLAGGRYNEQFF

size: -
V: TRBV7-2
D: TRBD2
J: TRBJ2-3
DNA: TGTGCCAGCAGCCTCAGAGGGCGGGGGGTGACAGATACGCAGTATTTT
CDR3: CASSLRGRGVTDTQYF

size: -
V: TRBV21-1
D: -
J: TRBJ2-5
DNA: TGTGCCAGCAGCGACAGGGGCGAGGGAGAGACCCAGTACTTC
CDR3: CASSDRGEGETQYF

size: many
V: TRBV24-1
D: TRBD1
J: TRBJ2-1
DNA: TGTGCCACCAGTGAATTCCGACTCACAGGGGGCAATGAGCAGTTCTTC
CDR3: CATSEFRLTGGNEQFF

size: few
V: TRBV12-3/TRBV12-4
D: -
J: TRBJ2-3
DNA: TGTGCCAGCAGTTTTGCTGGAGATACGCAGTATTTT
CDR3: CASSFAGDTQYF

size: -
V: TRBV5-5
D: TRBD1
J: TRBJ1-4
DNA: TGTGCCAGCAGCTCGCAGGGGGCACCAACTAATGAAAAACTGTTTTTT
CDR3: CASSSQGAPTNEKLFF

size: few
V: TRBV12-3/TRBV12-4
D: TRBD1
J: TRBJ2-7
DNA: TGTGCCAGCACCGGGACAGGGGCCTCCTACGAGCAGTACTTC
CDR3: CASTGTGASYEQYF

size: -
V: TRBV5-1
D: -
J: TRBJ2-2
DNA: TGCGCCAGCAGCTCGGTAGTGGCGGGAAACACCGGGGAGCTGTTTTTT
CDR3: CASSSVVAGNTGELFF

size: few
V: TRBV30
D: TRBD1
J: TRBJ1-2
DNA: TGTGCCTGGAGCCGACAGGGCCCCAGTGGCTACACCTTC
CDR3: CAWSRQGPSGYTF

size: few
V: TRBV2
D: TRBD2
J: TRBJ2-1
DNA: TGTGCCAGCAGTGATTCGGGGGGACATGAGCAGTTCTTC
CDR3: CASSDSGGHEQFF

size: -
V: TRBV7-9
D: -
J: TRBJ2-1
DNA: TGTGCCAGCAGCCGGGACGCTAACAATGAGCAGTTCTTC
CDR3: CASSRDANNEQFF

size: -
V: TRBV29-1
D: -
J: TRBJ2-1
DNA: TGCAGCGTTAGGGCAGGGACGGATTCCTACAATGAGCAGTTCTTC
CDR3: CSVRAGTDSYNEQFF

size: -
V: TRBV6-1
D: TRBD2
J: TRBJ2-3
DNA: TGTGCCAGCAGCCCTACTAGCGGGGCAGATACGCAGTATTTT
CDR3: CASSPTSGADTQYF

size: -
V: TRBV12-3/TRBV12-4
D: TRBD2
J: TRBJ2-5
DNA: TGTGCCAGCTCCCTCCGGGGGGTCCAAGAGACCCAGTACTTC
CDR3: CASSLRGVQETQYF

size: few
V: TRBV6-5
D: TRBD1
J: TRBJ2-5
DNA: TGTGCCAGCAGTTATGACAGGGGGAAGACCCAGTACTTC
CDR3: CASSYDRGKTQYF

size: -
V: TRBV5-1
D: TRBD1
J: TRBJ2-3
DNA: TGCGCCAGCAGCCTAGGGACAGGGTGGGCCACAGATACGCAGTATTTT
CDR3: CASSLGTGWATDTQYF

size: -
V: TRBV13
D: TRBD2
J: TRBJ2-7
DNA: TGTGCCAGCAGGAAGAGCGGGAGCTCCTACGAGCAGTACTTC
CDR3: CASRKSGSSYEQYF

size: many
V: TRBV12-3/TRBV12-4
D: -
J: TRBJ1-1
DNA: TGTGCCAGCAACCCTGGGGGTCGAGCGAGAACTGAAGCTTTCTTT
CDR3: CASNPGGRARTEAFF

size: -
V: TRBV20-1
D: TRBD2
J: TRBJ2-1
DNA: TGCAGTGCTAGAGACCATGGTAGCGGGGGGGCAGGTAATGAGCAGTTCTTC
CDR3: CSARDHGSGGAGNEQFF

size: -
V: TRBV27
D: -
J: TRBJ2-5
DNA: TGTGCCAGCAGTTTAACCCTAAGGGAGACCCAGTACTTC
CDR3: CASSLTLRETQYF

size: -
V: TRBV7-8
D: -
J: TRBJ1-5
DNA: TGTGCCAGCAGCTTATATTCTGGACAAAGCAATCAGCCCCAGCATTTT
CDR3: CASSLYSGQSNQPQHF

size: -
V: TRBV6-1
D: -
J: TRBJ1-1
DNA: TGTGCCAGCAGTGACCAGGGACTTGACACTGAAGCTTTCTTT
CDR3: CASSDQGLDTEAFF

size: -
V: TRBV20-1
D: TRBD1
J: TRBJ2-3
DNA: TGCAGTGCCAACAGGGGGCGCACAGATACGCAGTATTTT
CDR3: CSANRGRTDTQYF

size: few
V: TRBV7-3
D: -
J: TRBJ2-5
DNA: TGTGCCAGCAGACCGACGCGGGAGACCCAGTACTTC
CDR3: CASRPTRETQYF

size: few
V: TRBV7-2
D: -
J: TRBJ2-7
DNA: TGTGCCAGCAGCTCCCGGACTTCTAACTCCTACGAGCAGTACTTC
CDR3: CASSSRTSNSYEQYF

size: -
V: TRBV27
D: -
J: TRBJ2-1
DNA: TGTGCCAGCAGCTCGACAGGGAGGTATGAGCAGTTCTTC
CDR3: CASSSTGRYEQFF